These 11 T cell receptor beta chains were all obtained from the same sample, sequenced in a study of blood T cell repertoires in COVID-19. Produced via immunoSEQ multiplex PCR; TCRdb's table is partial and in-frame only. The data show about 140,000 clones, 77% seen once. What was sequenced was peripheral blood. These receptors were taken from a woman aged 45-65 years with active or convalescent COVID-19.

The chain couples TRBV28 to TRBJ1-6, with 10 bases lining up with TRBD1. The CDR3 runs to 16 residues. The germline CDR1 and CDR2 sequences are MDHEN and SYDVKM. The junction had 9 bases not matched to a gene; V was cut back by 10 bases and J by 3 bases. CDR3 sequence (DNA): TGTGCCAACAGGTCTGGACAGGGGGGCTATAATTCACCCCTCCACTTT. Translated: CANRSGQGGYNSPLHF.

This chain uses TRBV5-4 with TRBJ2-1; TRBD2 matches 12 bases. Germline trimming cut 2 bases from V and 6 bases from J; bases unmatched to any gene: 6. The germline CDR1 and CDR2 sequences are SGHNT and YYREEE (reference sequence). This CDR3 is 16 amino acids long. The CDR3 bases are TGTGCCAGCAGCTTAGGGGGACTAGCGGGCGTCAATGAGCAGTTCTTC. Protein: CASSLGGLAGVNEQFF. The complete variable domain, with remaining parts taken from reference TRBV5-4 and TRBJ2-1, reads ETGVTQSPTHLIKTRGQQVTLRCSSQSGHNTVSWYQQALGQGPQFIFQYYREEENGRGNFPPRFSGLQFPNYSSELNVNALELDDSALYLCASSLGGLAGVNEQFFGPGTRLTVL.

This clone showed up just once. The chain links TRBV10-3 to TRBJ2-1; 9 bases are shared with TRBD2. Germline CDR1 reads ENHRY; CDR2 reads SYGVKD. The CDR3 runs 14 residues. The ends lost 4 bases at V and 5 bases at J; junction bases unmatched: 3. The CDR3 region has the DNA TGTGCCATCAGTGGGTCTAGCGGGGACAATGAGCAGTTCTTC. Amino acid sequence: CAISGSSGDNEQFF.

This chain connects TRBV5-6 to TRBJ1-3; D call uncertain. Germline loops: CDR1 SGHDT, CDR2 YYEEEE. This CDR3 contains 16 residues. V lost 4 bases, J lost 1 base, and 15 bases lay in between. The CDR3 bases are TGTGCCAGCAGCGCCTCGACATCAGGATCTGGAAACACCATATATTTT. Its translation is CASSASTSGSGNTIYF.

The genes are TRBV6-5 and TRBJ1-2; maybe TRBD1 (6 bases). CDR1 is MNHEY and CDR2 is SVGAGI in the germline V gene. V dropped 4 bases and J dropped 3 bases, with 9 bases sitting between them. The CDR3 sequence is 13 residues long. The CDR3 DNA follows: TGTGCCAGCAGTTCCACAGGGTACTATGGCTACACCTTC. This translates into CASSSTGYYGYTF.

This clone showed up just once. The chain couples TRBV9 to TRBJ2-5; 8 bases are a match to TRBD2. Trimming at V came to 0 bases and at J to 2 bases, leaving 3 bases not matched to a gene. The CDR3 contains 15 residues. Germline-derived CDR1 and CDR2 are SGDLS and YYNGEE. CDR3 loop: CASSVGASGQETQYF. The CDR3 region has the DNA TGTGCCAGCAGCGTAGGGGCTAGCGGGCAAGAGACCCAGTACTTC.

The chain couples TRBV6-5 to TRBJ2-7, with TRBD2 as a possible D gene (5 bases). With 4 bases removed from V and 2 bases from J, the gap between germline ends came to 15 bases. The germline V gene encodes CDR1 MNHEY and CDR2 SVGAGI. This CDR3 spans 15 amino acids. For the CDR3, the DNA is TGTGCCAGCAGTTCCCCTACAAGCGGACCCTACGAGCAGTACTTC. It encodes CASSSPTSGPYEQYF.

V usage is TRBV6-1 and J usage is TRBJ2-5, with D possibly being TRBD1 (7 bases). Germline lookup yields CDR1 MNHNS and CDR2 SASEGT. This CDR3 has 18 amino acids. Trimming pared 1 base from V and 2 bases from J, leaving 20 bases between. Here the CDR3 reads CASSEVPRGGGGQETQYF. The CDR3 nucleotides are TGTGCCAGCAGTGAAGTACCCCGCGGAGGGGGCGGGCAAGAGACCCAGTACTTC.

CDR3 region: CASSLAGGLEISEAFF. In DNA, the CDR3 is TGTGCCAGCAGCTTGGCCGGAGGGTTAGAAATCTCTGAAGCTTTCTTT. V usage is TRBV5-6 and J usage is TRBJ1-1; no firm D call. V was clipped by 0 bases and J by 6 bases, with 18 bases between them. Germline CDR1 is SGHDT and CDR2 is YYEEEE. The length of the CDR3 is 16 residues.

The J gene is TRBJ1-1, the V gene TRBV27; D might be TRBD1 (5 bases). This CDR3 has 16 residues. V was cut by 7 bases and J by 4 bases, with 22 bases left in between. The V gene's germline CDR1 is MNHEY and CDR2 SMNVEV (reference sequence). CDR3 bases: TGTGCCAGCACCCTCGTCCGGGGGGACGGGGGCACTGAAGCTTTCTTT. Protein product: CASTLVRGDGGTEAFF.

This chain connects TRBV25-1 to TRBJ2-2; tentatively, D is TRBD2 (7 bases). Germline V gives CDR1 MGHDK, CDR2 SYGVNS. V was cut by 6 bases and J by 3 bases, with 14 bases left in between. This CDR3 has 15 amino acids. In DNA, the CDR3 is TGTGCCAGCAGCCTACGGGGGGCGGACACCGGGGAGCTGTTTTTT. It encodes CASSLRGADTGELFF.